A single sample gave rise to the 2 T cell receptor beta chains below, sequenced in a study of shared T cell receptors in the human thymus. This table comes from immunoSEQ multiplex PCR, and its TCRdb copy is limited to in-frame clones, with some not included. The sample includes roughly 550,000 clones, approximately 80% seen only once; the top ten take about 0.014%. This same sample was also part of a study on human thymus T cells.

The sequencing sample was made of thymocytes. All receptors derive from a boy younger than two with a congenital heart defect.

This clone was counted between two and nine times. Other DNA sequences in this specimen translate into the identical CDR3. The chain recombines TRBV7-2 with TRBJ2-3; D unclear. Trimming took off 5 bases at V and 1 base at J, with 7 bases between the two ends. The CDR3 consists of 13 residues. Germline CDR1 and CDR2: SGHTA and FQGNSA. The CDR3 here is CASSPQGTDTQYF. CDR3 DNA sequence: TGTGCCAGCAGCCCCCAGGGCACAGATACGCAGTATTTT.

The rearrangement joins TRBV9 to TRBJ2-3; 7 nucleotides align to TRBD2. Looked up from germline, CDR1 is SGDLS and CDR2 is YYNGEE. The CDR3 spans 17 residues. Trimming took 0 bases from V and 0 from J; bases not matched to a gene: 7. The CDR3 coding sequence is TGTGCCAGCAGCGTAGATCCGAGCGGGAAGAGCACAGATACGCAGTATTTT. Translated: CASSVDPSGKSTDTQYF.